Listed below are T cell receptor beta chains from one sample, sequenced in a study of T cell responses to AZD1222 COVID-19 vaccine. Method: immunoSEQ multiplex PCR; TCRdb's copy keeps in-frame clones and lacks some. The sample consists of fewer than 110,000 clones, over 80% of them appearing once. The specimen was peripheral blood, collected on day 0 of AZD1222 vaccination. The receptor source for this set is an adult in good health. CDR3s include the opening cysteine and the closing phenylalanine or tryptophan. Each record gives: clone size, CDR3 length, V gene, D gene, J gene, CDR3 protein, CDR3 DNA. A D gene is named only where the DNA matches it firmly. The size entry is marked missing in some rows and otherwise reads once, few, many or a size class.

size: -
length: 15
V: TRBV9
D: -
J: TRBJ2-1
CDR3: CASSPRDFSYNEQFF
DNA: TGTGCCAGCAGCCCCCGGGACTTCTCCTACAATGAGCAGTTCTTC

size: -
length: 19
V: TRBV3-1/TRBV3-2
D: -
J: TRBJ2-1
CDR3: CASSQPSTGLLAQDGEQFF
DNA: TGTGCCAGCAGCCAACCTTCAACCGGCCTCTTGGCCCAGGATGGTGAGCAGTTCTTC

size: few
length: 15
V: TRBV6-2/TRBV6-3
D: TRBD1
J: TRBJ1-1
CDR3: CASSTGQALNTEAFF
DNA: TGTGCCAGCAGTACCGGACAGGCATTGAACACTGAAGCTTTCTTT

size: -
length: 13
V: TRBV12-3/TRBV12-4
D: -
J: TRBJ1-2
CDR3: CASRLQANYGYTF
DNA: TGTGCCAGCAGGCTACAGGCCAACTATGGCTACACCTTC

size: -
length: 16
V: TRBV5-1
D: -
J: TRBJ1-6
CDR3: CASSLYEGGANSPLHF
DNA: TGCGCCAGCAGCTTGTATGAGGGGGGTGCTAATTCACCCCTCCACTTT

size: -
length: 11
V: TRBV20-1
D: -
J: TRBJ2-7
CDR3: CSAITADRQYF
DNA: TGCAGTGCTATTACCGCCGACAGGCAGTACTTC

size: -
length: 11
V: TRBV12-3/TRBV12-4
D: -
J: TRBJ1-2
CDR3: CASSILYGYTF
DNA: TGTGCCAGCAGTATTCTATATGGCTACACCTTC

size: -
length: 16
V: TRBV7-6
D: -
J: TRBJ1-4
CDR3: CASSPSQGRGYEKLFF
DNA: TGTGCCAGCAGCCCTAGCCAGGGCAGGGGATATGAAAAACTGTTTTTT

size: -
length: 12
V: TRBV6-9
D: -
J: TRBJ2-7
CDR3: CASRPQDYEQYF
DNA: TGTGCCAGCAGGCCACAGGATTACGAGCAGTACTTC

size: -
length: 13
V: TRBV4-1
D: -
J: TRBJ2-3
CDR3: CASSRVGIVGDYF
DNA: TGCGCCAGCAGCCGTGTGGGGATTGTGGGGGATTATTTT

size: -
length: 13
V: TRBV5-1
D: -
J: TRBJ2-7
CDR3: CASSLDLGYEQYF
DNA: TGCGCCAGCAGCTTAGATTTGGGGTACGAGCAGTACTTC

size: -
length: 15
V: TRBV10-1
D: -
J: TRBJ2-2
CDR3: CATSDPKANTGELFF
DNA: TGCGCCACCTCAGACCCGAAAGCGAACACCGGGGAGCTGTTTTTT

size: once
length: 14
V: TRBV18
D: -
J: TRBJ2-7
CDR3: CASSPNQGGDEQYF
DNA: TGTGCCAGCTCACCTAATCAGGGCGGGGACGAGCAGTACTTC

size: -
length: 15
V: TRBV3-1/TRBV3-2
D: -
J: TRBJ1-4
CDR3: CASSRQPATNEKLFF
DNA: TGTGCCAGCAGCCGGCAGCCCGCGACTAATGAAAAACTGTTTTTT

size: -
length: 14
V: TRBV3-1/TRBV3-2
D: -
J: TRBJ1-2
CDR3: CASSPPVEVGGYTF
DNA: TGTGCCAGCAGCCCGCCCGTTGAGGTGGGGGGCTACACCTTC

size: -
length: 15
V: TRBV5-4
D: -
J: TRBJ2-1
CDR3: CASSQGLLRGNEQFF
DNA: TGTGCCAGCAGCCAAGGACTTTTGAGAGGCAATGAGCAGTTCTTC

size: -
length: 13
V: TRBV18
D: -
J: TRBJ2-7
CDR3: CASSPQTENEQYF
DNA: TGTGCCAGCTCACCACAAACTGAGAACGAGCAGTACTTC

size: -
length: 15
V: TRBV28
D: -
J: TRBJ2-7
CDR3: CASSGNRRLSYEQYF
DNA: TGTGCCAGCAGCGGGAATAGGCGACTCTCCTACGAGCAGTACTTC

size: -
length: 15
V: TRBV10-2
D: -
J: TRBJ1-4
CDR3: CASSDYTTMGEKLFF
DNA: TGCGCCAGCAGCGATTATACCACGATGGGTGAAAAACTGTTTTTT

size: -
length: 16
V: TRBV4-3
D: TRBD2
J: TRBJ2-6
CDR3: CASSQGEGTGANVLTF
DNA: TGCGCCAGCAGCCAAGGGGAGGGGACCGGGGCCAACGTCCTGACTTTC

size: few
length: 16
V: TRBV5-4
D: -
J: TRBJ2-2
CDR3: CASIPGAPANTGELFF
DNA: TGTGCCAGCATCCCGGGGGCCCCCGCGAACACCGGGGAGCTGTTTTTT

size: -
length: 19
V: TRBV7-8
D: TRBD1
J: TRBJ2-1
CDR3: CASSLARRSETGVFNEQFF
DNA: TGTGCCAGCAGCTTAGCGCGGAGGTCTGAGACAGGGGTCTTCAATGAGCAGTTCTTC

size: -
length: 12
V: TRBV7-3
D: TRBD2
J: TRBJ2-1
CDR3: CASSASGDEQFF
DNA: TGTGCCAGCAGCGCAAGCGGGGACGAGCAGTTCTTC

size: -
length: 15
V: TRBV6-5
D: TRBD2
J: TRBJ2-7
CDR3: CASRRTSGSIYEQYF
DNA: TGTGCCAGCAGACGGACTAGCGGGAGTATATACGAGCAGTACTTC

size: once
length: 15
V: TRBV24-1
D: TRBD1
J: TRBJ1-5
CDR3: CATSPGTGGNQPQHF
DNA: TGTGCCACCAGCCCCGGGACAGGGGGCAACCAGCCCCAGCATTTT

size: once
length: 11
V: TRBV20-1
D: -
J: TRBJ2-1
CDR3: CSARAGNEQFF
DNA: TGCAGTGCTAGAGCTGGGAATGAGCAGTTCTTC

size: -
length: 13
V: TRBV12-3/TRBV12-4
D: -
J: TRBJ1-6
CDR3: CASSLDSFAPLHF
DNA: TGTGCCAGCAGTTTGGACAGTTTTGCACCCCTCCACTTT

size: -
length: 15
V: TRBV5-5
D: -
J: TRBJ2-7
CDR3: CASSLYETGPYEQYF
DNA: TGTGCCAGCAGCTTATATGAAACGGGACCCTACGAGCAGTACTTC

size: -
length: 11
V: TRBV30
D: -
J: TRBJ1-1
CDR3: CAWTFRGEAFF
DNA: TGTGCCTGGACCTTTAGAGGTGAAGCTTTCTTT

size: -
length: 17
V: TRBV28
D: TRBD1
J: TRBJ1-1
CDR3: CASSSWDRGRRDTEAFF
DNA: TGTGCCAGCAGTTCATGGGACAGGGGGCGACGGGACACTGAAGCTTTCTTT

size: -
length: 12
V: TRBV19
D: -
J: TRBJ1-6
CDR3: CASSIVNSPLHF
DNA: TGTGCCAGTAGTATTGTAAATTCACCCCTCCACTTT

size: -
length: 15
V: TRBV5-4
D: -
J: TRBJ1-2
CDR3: CASSSQGSGTYGYTF
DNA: TGTGCCAGCAGCTCCCAGGGGAGTGGGACGTATGGCTACACCTTC

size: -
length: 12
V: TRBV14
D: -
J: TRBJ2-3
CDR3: CASSQTVPTQYF
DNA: TGTGCCAGCAGCCAAACCGTCCCTACGCAGTATTTT

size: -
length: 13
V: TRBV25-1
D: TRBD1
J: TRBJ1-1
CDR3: CASSDWTGNEAFF
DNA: TGTGCCAGCAGTGACTGGACAGGGAACGAAGCTTTCTTT

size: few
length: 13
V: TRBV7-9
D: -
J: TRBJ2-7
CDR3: CASSFLTDYEQYF
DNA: TGTGCCAGCAGCTTCCTGACCGACTACGAGCAGTACTTC

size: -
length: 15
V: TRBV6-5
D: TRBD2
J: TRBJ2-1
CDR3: CASRNGLAGYNEQFF
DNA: TGTGCCAGCAGAAACGGACTAGCGGGTTACAATGAGCAGTTCTTC

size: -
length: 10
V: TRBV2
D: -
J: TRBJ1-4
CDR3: CASSLQKLFF
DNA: TGTGCCAGCAGTCTCCAAAAACTGTTTTTT

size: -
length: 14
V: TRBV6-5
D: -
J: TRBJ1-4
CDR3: CASSGTPGGEKLFF
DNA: TGTGCCAGCTCGGGGACTCCCGGAGGAGAAAAACTGTTTTTT

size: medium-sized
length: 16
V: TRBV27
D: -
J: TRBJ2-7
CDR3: CASSLYPGTNSYEQYF
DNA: TGTGCCAGCAGTCTATACCCCGGGACAAACTCCTACGAGCAGTACTTC

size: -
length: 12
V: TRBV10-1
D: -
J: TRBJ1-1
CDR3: CASSESARGAFF
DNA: TGCGCCAGCAGTGAGTCGGCCAGGGGCGCTTTCTTT

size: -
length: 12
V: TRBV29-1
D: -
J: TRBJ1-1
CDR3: CSAGREGTEAFF
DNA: TGCAGCGCCGGACGGGAGGGCACTGAAGCTTTCTTT

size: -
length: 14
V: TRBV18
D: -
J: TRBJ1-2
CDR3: CASSPPGLRYGYTF
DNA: TGTGCCAGCTCACCACCCGGGCTTAGGTATGGCTACACCTTC

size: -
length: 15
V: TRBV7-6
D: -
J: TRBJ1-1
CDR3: CASSLAHMGNTEAFF
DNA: TGTGCCAGCAGCTTAGCGCATATGGGGAACACTGAAGCTTTCTTT

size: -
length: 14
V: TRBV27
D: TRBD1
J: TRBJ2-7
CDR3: CASSFRDRTYEQYF
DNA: TGTGCCAGCAGTTTCCGGGACAGAACCTACGAGCAGTACTTC

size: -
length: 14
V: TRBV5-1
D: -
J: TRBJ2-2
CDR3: CASSLSGETGELFF
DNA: TGCGCCAGCAGCTTGTCAGGGGAGACCGGGGAGCTGTTTTTT

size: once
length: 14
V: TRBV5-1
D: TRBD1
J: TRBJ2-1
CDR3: CASSPGQSVNEQFF
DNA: TGCGCCAGCAGCCCGGGACAGTCCGTCAATGAGCAGTTCTTC

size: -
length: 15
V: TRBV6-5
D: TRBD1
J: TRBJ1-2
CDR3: CASSPDRATARSYTF
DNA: TGTGCCAGCAGTCCAGACAGGGCAACCGCGAGGAGCTACACCTTC

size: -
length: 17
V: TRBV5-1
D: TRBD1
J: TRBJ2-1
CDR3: CASSLAVLDRGMGEQFF
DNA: TGCGCCAGCAGCTTGGCCGTATTGGACAGGGGTATGGGTGAGCAGTTCTTC

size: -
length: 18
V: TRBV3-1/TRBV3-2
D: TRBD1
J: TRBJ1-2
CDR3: CASSQVRDRARLNYGYTF
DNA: TGTGCCAGCAGCCAAGTCCGGGACAGGGCCCGACTTAACTATGGCTACACCTTC

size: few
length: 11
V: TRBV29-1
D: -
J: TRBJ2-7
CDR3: CSGGDTQEQYF
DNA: TGCAGCGGTGGGGACACCCAGGAGCAGTACTTC

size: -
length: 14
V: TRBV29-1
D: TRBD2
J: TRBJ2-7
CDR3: CSVAGTSGGYEQYF
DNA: TGCAGCGTTGCTGGGACTAGCGGGGGGTACGAGCAGTACTTC

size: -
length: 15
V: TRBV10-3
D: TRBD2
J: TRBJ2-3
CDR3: CAISGGAGVTDTQYF
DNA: TGTGCCATCAGTGGGGGAGCGGGAGTCACAGATACGCAGTATTTT

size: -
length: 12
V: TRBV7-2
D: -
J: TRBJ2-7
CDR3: CASSLSRYEQYF
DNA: TGTGCCAGCAGCTTATCCCGCTACGAGCAGTACTTC

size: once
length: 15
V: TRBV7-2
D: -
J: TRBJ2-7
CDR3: CASSLGFTGFYEQYF
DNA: TGTGCCAGCAGCTTAGGTTTCACAGGGTTCTACGAGCAGTACTTC